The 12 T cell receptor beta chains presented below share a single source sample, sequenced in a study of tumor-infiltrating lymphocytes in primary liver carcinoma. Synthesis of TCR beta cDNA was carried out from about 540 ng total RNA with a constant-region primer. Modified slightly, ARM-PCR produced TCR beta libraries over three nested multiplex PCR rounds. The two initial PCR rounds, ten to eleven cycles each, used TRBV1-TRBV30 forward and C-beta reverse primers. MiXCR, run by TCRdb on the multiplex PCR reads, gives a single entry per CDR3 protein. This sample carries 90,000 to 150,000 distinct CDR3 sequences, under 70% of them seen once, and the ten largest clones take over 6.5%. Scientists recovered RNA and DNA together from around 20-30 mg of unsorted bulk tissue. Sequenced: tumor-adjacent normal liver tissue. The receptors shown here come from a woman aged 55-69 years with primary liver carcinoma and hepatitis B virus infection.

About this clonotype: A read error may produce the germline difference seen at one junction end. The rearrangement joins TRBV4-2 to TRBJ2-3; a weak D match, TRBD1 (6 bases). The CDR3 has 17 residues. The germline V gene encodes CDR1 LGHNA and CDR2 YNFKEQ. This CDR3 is CASSQEWRQEITDTQYF. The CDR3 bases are TGTGCCAGCAGCCAAGAATGGAGACAGGAGATCACAGATACACAGTATTTT.

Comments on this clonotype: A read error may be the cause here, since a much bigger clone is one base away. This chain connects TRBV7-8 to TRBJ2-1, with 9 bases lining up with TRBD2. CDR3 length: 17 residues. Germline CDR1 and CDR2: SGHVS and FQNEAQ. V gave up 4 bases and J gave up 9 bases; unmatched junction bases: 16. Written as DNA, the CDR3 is TGTGCCAGCAGCTCCCGGGGTGGTAGCGGGAGTAGAGGTGAGCAGTTCTTC. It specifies CASSSRGGSGSRGEQFF.

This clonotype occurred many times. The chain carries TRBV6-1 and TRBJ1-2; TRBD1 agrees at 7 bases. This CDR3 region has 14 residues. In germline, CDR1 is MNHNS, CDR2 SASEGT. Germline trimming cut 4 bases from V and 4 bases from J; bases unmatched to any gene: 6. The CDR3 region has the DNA TGTGCCAGCAGTGGCGGGACAGCGATCTATGGCTACACCTTC. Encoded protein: CASSGGTAIYGYTF.

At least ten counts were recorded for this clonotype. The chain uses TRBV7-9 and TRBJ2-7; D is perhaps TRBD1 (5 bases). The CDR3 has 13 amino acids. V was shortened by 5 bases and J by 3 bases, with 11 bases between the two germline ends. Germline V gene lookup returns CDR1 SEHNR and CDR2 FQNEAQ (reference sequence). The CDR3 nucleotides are TGTGCCAGCAGCGCGGCAGGGAACTACGAGCAGTACTTC. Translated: CASSAAGNYEQYF.

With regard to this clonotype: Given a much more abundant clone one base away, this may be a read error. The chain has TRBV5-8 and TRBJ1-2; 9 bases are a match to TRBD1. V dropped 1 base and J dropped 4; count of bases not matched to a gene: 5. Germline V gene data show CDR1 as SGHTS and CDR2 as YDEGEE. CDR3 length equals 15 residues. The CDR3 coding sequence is TGTGCCAGCAGCTTGATCACAGGGGGCGGCTATGGCTACACCTTC. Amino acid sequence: CASSLITGGGYGYTF.

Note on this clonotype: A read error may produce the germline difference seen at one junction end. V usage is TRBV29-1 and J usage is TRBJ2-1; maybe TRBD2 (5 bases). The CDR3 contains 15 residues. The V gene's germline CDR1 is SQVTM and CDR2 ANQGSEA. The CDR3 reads CSVRFWASWNYEQFF. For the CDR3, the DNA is TGCAGCGTTCGGTTCTGGGCTAGCTGGAACTATGAGCAGTTTTTC.

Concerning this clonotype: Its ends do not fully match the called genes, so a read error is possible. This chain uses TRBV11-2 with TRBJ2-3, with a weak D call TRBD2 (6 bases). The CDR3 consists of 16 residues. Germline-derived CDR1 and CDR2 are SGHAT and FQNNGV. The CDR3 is CVSISMSGSPTDTQYF. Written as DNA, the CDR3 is TGTGTCAGCATCTCCATGTCCGGGAGCCCGACAGATACACAGTATTTT.

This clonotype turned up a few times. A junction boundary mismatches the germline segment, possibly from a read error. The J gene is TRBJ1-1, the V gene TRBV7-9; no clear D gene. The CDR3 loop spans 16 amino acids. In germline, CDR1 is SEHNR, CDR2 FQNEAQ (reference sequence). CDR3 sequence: CANSLGSGFVNTEAFF. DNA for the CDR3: TGTGCCAACAGCTTAGGATCCGGGTTCGTGAACACTGAAGCTTTCTTT.

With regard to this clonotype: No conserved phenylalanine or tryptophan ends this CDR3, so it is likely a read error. This chain's CDR3 is CTNSDGRNTNTGELFL. The DNA for the CDR3 is TGTACCAACAGCGACGGACGCAACACGAACACCGGGGAGCTGTTTTTA. This chain connects TRBV11-2 to TRBJ2-2; no clear D. The germline gives CDR1 SGHAT, CDR2 FQNNGV. This CDR3 is 16 amino acids long.

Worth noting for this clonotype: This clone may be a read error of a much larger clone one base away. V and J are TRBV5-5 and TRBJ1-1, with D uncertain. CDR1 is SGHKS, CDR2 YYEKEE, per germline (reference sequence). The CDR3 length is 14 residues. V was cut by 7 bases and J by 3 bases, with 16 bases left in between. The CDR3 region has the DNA TGTGCCAGCCGCCGTAGTGAAGTGGACACTGAAGCTTTCTTT. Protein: CASRRSEVDTEAFF.

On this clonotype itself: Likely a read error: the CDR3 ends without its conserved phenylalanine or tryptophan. CDR3 sequence: CASSESRGSYEQYS. For the CDR3, the DNA is TGTGCCAGCAGTGAATCACGGGGATCCTACGAGCAGTACTCC. This sequence joins TRBV6-1 and TRBJ2-7, with D perhaps TRBD2 (5 bases). This CDR3 contains 14 residues. Trimming took 2 bases from V and 1 from J, leaving 9 bases between them. Germline values: CDR1 MNHNS, CDR2 SASEGT.

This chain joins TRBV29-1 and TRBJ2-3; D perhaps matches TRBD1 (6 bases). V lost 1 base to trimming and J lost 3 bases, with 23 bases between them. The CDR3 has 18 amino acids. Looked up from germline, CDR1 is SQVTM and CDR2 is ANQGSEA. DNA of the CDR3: TGCAGCGTTGAAGGACAGGTCGTGTGTAGGTGGAAGACAGATACGCAGTATTTT. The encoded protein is CSVEGQVVCRWKTDTQYF.